One sample yielded the 14 T cell receptor beta chains listed below, sequenced in a study of shared clonotypes between healthy human individuals. Naive CD8 cells, CD45RO-negative and positively selected for CCR7, excluded terminally differentiated effector memory CD45RA+ cells. TCRdb's copy holds only in-frame clones and misses some; the assay was immunoSEQ multiplex PCR. The repertoire holds around 2.1 million clones, with approximately 94% as singletons. The sequenced sample consisted of naive CD8+ T cells from PBMCs. Every receptor here comes from a man younger than 35 in good health. Some clones in this sample may be carry-over from other donors' samples.

This chain uses TRBV6-1 with TRBJ2-1; D gene uncertain. The ends were cut back, 2 bases at V and 11 bases at J, with 4 bases in the middle. Germline V gene sequence: CDR1 MNHNS, CDR2 SASEGT. There are 10 residues in the CDR3. The CDR3 protein is CASSEWQQFF. For the CDR3, the DNA is TGTGCCAGCAGTGAATGGCAGCAGTTCTTC.

The chain has TRBV27 and TRBJ2-7, with D perhaps TRBD2 (6 bases). The CDR3 spans 14 residues. V lost 4 bases to trimming and J lost 3 bases, with 13 bases between them. Germline V gene data show CDR1 as MNHEY and CDR2 as SMNVEV (reference sequence). CDR3 sequence (DNA): TGTGCCAGCAGTTGGCGGGGAAGGTTCTACGAGCAGTACTTC. Protein: CASSWRGRFYEQYF.

This clone was recorded only once. In DNA form, the CDR3 reads TGTGCCAGCACCCTATCCAAGCGGGAGTTGTATTTT. Protein product: CASTLSKRELYF. V is TRBV6-1 and J is TRBJ2-3, with 8 bases aligning to TRBD2. The germline V gene has CDR1 MNHNS and CDR2 SASEGT. V dropped 7 bases and J dropped 14; count of bases not matched to a gene: 11. The CDR3 sequence is 12 residues long.

The chain recombines TRBV18 with TRBJ2-5; D is unclear. This CDR3 region has 16 residues. CDR1 is KGHSH and CDR2 is LQKENI in the germline V gene. The ends were cut back, 0 bases at V and 5 bases at J, with 16 bases in the middle. The CDR3 protein is CASSPPLPNPRETQYF. CDR3 sequence (DNA): TGTGCCAGCTCACCACCTTTGCCAAACCCCCGGGAGACCCAGTACTTC.

The chain employs TRBV4-1 and TRBJ2-1; 9 nucleotides line up with TRBD1. V lost 3 bases to trimming and J lost 7 bases; unmatched junction nucleotides: 13. CDR1 and CDR2 from the germline V gene are MGHRA and YSYEKL. CDR3 length: 17 amino acids. CDR3 sequence: CASSHPYPGQGGNEQFF. The CDR3 coding sequence is TGCGCCAGCAGCCATCCCTACCCGGGACAGGGTGGGAATGAGCAGTTCTTC.

This clone was counted once. This specimen includes other DNA sequences encoding the same CDR3. This chain joins TRBV4-1 and TRBJ2-5, with D tentatively TRBD1 (7 bases). CDR3 length equals 15 residues. Trimming took off 0 bases at V and 4 bases at J, with 12 bases between the two ends. The germline gives CDR1 MGHRA, CDR2 YSYEKL. This chain's CDR3 is CASSQDRGRGETQYF. The CDR3 region has the DNA TGCGCCAGCAGCCAAGATAGGGGGCGGGGAGAGACCCAGTACTTC.

The chain joins TRBV5-1 to TRBJ1-3; D unresolved. There are 16 residues in the CDR3. V lost 4 bases to trimming and J lost 0 bases, with 14 bases between them. Germline values: CDR1 SGHRS, CDR2 YFSETQ. This CDR3 reads CASSHFGRDSGNTIYF. CDR3 DNA: TGCGCCAGCAGCCATTTTGGTAGGGACTCTGGAAACACCATATATTTT.

The chain joins TRBV19 to TRBJ2-7; D perhaps matches TRBD2 (6 bases). With 9 bases removed from V and 3 bases from J, the gap between germline ends came to 15 bases. Germline-derived CDR1 and CDR2 are LNHDA and SQIVND (reference sequence). The CDR3 consists of 13 residues. In nucleotides, the CDR3 is TGTGCCAGCGGAAATCCGGGGGTCTACGAGCAGTACTTC. This gives the protein CASGNPGVYEQYF.

The chain joins TRBV27 to TRBJ1-2; the D gene is possibly TRBD1 (5 bases). V gave up 3 bases and J gave up 0 bases, with 14 bases separating them. This CDR3 spans 16 amino acids. CDR1 is MNHEY, CDR2 SMNVEV, per germline (reference sequence). The CDR3: CASSFVGGLANYGYTF. CDR3 bases: TGTGCCAGCAGTTTCGTCGGGGGTTTAGCTAACTATGGCTACACCTTC.

The V and J genes are TRBV27 and TRBJ2-5; 9 bases are a match to TRBD1. The V and J ends lost 4 bases and 0 bases, in that order; junction bases with no gene match: 6. CDR3 size: 16 residues. CDR1 and CDR2 (germline): MNHEY, SMNVEV (reference sequence). The CDR3 coding sequence is TGTGCCAGCAGTTCCATGACAGGGGGGTACCAAGAGACCCAGTACTTC. It translates to CASSSMTGGYQETQYF.

The chain uses TRBV27 and TRBJ2-1; D possibly uses TRBD1 or TRBD2 (5 bases each). V was clipped by 6 bases and J by 14 bases, with 14 bases between them. Germline CDR1 MNHEY, CDR2 SMNVEV (reference sequence). This CDR3 comprises 11 residues. DNA of the CDR3: TGTGCCAGCAGGACTACAGGTAACGAGTTCTTC. Residues: CASRTTGNEFF.

On this clone: The same CDR3 arises from other DNA sequences in this sample as well. V is TRBV7-9 and J is TRBJ1-1; 7 bases are shared with TRBD1. Germline CDR1 reads SEHNR; CDR2 reads FQNEAQ (reference sequence). This CDR3 has 17 amino acids. The V segment lost 5 bases and the J segment 1 base; nucleotides outside the gene matches: 13. CDR3 nucleotide sequence: TGTGCCAGCAGCCCGAATGGATGGGACAGACAGAACACTGAAGCTTTCTTT. It specifies CASSPNGWDRQNTEAFF.

In this sample, this clone turned up once. This chain uses TRBV5-1 with TRBJ1-1; possibly TRBD1 for D (6 bases). Germline V CDR1 and CDR2: SGHRS, YFSETQ. This CDR3 has 18 amino acids. The V gene lost 4 bases and the J gene lost 0 bases, with 22 bases spanning the gap. CDR3 in amino acids: CASSPGLAGGRMNTEAFF. In DNA, the CDR3 is TGCGCCAGCAGCCCCGGTCTCGCGGGGGGCAGAATGAACACTGAAGCTTTCTTT. Full variable domain (outside the CDR3, taken from reference TRBV5-1 and TRBJ1-1): KAGVTQTPRYLIKTRGQQVTLSCSPISGHRSVSWYQQTPGQGLQFLFEYFSETQRNKGNFPGRFSGRQFSNSRSEMNVSTLELGDSALYLCASSPGLAGGRMNTEAFFGQGTRLTVV.

This clone was picked up one time. V and J are TRBV7-6 and TRBJ2-1; D is perhaps TRBD2 (5 bases). CDR3 length: 15 amino acids. The V gene's germline CDR1 is SGHVS and CDR2 FNYEAQ. V gave up 1 base and J gave up 2 bases, with 9 bases separating them. For the CDR3, the DNA is TGTGCCAGCAGCTTAGTCCGGGGTACCTACAATGAGCAGTTCTTC. Its protein product is CASSLVRGTYNEQFF.